These 5 T cell receptor beta chains came from one sample sequenced in a study of vaccination and CD4 T cells after COVID-19. No antigen is known for these receptors. The sample's treatment: roughly ten-day PBMC culture with coronavirus spike peptide pools or control peptides (ViraFEST assay). The Oncomine TCR Beta short-read assay was applied to DNA of cultured CD4+ T cells. Each CDR3 protein is one row after TCRdb ran MiXCR on the PCR reads. The repertoire holds under 20,000 distinct CDR3 sequences, with approximately 53% as singletons. Sequencing was performed on CD4+ T cells from blood, cultured in vitro. These receptors originate from a human donor who had recovered from COVID-19.

The chain uses TRBV12-3 or TRBV12-4 and TRBJ1-1; no clear D gene. CDR3 length equals 14 residues. Trimming removed 2 bases from V and 0 bases from J, with 7 bases in between. CDR3 nucleotide sequence: TGTGCCAGCAGTTTACGGCAGTTGAACACTGAAGCTTTCTTT. Its translation is CASSLRQLNTEAFF.

The chain joins TRBV20-1 to TRBJ2-2; a possible D gene is TRBD2 (6 bases). V shed 0 bases and J shed 2 bases, with 10 bases lying between them. From germline, CDR1 is DFQATT and CDR2 SNEGSKA (reference sequence). The CDR3 runs 15 residues. The CDR3 DNA sequence: TGCAGTGCTAGAGATAGGGGACTCAACACCGGGGAGCTGTTTTTT. Protein sequence: CSARDRGLNTGELFF.

The genes are TRBV5-1 and TRBJ2-5; 7 nucleotides align to TRBD1. With 1 base clipped from V and 2 bases from J, the junction kept 5 bases outside the gene matches. The CDR3 has 15 amino acids. Germline V gene sequence: CDR1 SGHRS, CDR2 YFSETQ. The CDR3 is CASSLRQGEQETQYF. The CDR3, as DNA: TGCGCCAGCAGCTTGCGGCAGGGGGAACAAGAGACCCAGTACTTC.

This clonotype has just one count. This chain joins TRBV2 and TRBJ1-3; no reliable D call. The CDR3 extends over 13 amino acids. V lost 2 bases and J lost 2, with 4 bases in between. Germline lookup yields CDR1 SNHLY and CDR2 FYNNEI. The CDR3 nucleotides read TGTGCCAGCAGTGAATCTCCTGGAAACACCATATATTTT. Translating gives CASSESPGNTIYF.

In this sample, this clonotype turned up a few times. The chain has TRBV27 and TRBJ2-5, with TRBD2 matching 12 bases. V dropped 5 bases and J dropped 3; count of bases not matched to a gene: 10. The CDR3 runs 17 residues. Germline lookup yields CDR1 MNHEY and CDR2 SMNVEV (reference sequence). CDR3 nucleotide sequence: TGTGCCAGCAGTAAAAACTTGGCTAGCGGGGGGGAAGAGACCCAGTACTTC. This codes for CASSKNLASGGEETQYF.